The next 7 T cell receptor beta chains were all read from a single sample in a study of cytomegalovirus exposure and HLA in healthy donors. Use of 60 Vbeta and 13 Jbeta primers characterized the PCR. Clones were sequenced by immunoSEQ multiplex PCR, and TCRdb holds only the in-frame ones, with some missing. Among around 90,000 clones listed, roughly 86% were seen once. The specimen was PBMCs. Receptors were obtained from a man younger than 40 in good health and CMV-seropositive.

The rearrangement uses TRBV6-4 and TRBJ2-4, with TRBD2 matching over 9 bases. The CDR3 covers 16 residues. V lost 11 bases, J lost 2 bases, and 13 bases stayed unmatched. Germline V gives CDR1 MRHNA, CDR2 SNTAGT. The CDR3 nucleotides are TGTGCCGGTAATTGCGGGAGGGCAAGGTCCAAAAACATTCAGTACTTC. Amino acid sequence: CAGNCGRARSKNIQYF.

V and J are TRBV27 and TRBJ2-1; TRBD1 matches 8 bases. Germline V gene sequence: CDR1 MNHEY, CDR2 SMNVEV (reference sequence). This CDR3 has 15 residues. V was clipped by 3 bases and J by 4 bases; unmatched bases: 5. CDR3 sequence (DNA): TGTGCCAGCAGTTTCGGACAGGGAAGTTACAATGAGCAGTTCTTC. Its translation is CASSFGQGSYNEQFF.

With regard to this clone: At the DNA level, this CDR3 is encoded by other sequences in the same sample as well. The chain employs TRBV5-1 and TRBJ1-1; perhaps TRBD1 as D (5 bases). V lost 0 bases and J 0 bases, leaving 9 bases between the germline ends. The V gene's germline CDR1 is SGHRS and CDR2 YFSETQ. The CDR3 has 15 residues. CDR3 bases: TGCGCCAGCAGCTTGGCTCCAGGGATGAACACTGAAGCTTTCTTT. Amino acids: CASSLAPGMNTEAFF.

This clone was detected only once. The chain employs TRBV5-6 and TRBJ1-5; TRBD1 is a possible D gene (5 bases). The V end was cut by 3 bases, the J end by 2 bases, with 15 bases between. CDR3 length: 16 residues. The germline V gene encodes CDR1 SGHDT and CDR2 YYEEEE. Here the CDR3 reads CASSWGGKWGNQPQHF. The CDR3, as DNA: TGTGCCAGCAGCTGGGGCGGGAAATGGGGCAATCAGCCCCAGCATTTT.

This clone was detected only once. The chain uses TRBV25-1 and TRBJ2-7; D remains unclear. V lost 2 bases and J lost 2, with 10 bases in between. This CDR3 has 14 amino acids. Germline V gene data show CDR1 as MGHDK and CDR2 as SYGVNS. CDR3 in amino acids: CASSEMGRAYEQYF. The CDR3 region has the DNA TGTGCCAGCAGTGAAATGGGCAGAGCCTACGAGCAGTACTTC.

V gene TRBV29-1 combines with J gene TRBJ1-1, with 12 bases that match TRBD1. This CDR3 region has 13 residues. Germline assignment: CDR1 SQVTM and CDR2 ANQGSEA. The V gene end was trimmed by 4 bases and the J gene end by 10 bases; junction bases not matched to a gene: 7. In nucleotides, the CDR3 is TGCAGCGTTGTAGGGACAGGGGGCGTCGGAGCTTTCTTT. It yields the protein CSVVGTGGVGAFF.

The V call is TRBV27, the J call TRBJ1-1, with 9 bases aligning to TRBD1. V shed 4 bases and J 4 bases; nucleotides not matched to a gene: 7. The CDR3 covers 15 residues. From germline, CDR1 is MNHEY and CDR2 SMNVEV (reference sequence). Here the CDR3 DNA reads TGTGCCAGCAGTTCTCCGGGACAGGGTGGCACTGAAGCTTTCTTT. Encoded protein: CASSSPGQGGTEAFF.